This T cell receptor beta chain originates from a study of T cell repertoires in cytomegalovirus infection (dated by TCRdb to the late 2010s). Study-wide context: The peptide stimulations were aimed at well-studied HLA-B-restricted epitopes as well as recently identified HLA-C-restricted CMV epitopes, whose presentation resists viral immunomodulation. Donor HLA type was relevant to the analysis, as public TCR beta signatures indicated carriage of CMV infection together with the matching HLA type.

TCRdb names Illumina HiSeq 1500 as the instrument used. TCRdb took the public reads, trimmed them with fastp at Q25, ran MiXCR for clone calling and kept in-frame beta chains. Rows merge per CDR3 protein into single entries with the most common DNA and genes. The sample contains 800,000 to 950,000 distinct CDR3 sequences, about 30% of them found a single time. Of the sample, 12% is held by the ten largest clones. This clonotype was detected a few times. Its target antigen remains unknown. The sample holds no much larger clone one base away, and base qualities are not on file. Overall study outcomes, separate from this receptor: In the ex vivo response, HLA-C-restricted CMV-specific TCR beta clonotypes were dominant, and in two of eight donors the single most frequent clonotype came from this HLA-C-restricted group. Carriers of CMV infection plus the relevant HLA type were discriminated by the cumulative frequency of public TCR beta family members in the study cohort and in an independent roughly 340-donor cohort.

The treatment or condition label corresponds to: in vitro stimulation with specific CMV peptide epitopes to enrich CMV-specific T cells. Per the germline V gene, MNHEY is the CDR1 and SVGAGI is the CDR2. From its cysteine to its phenylalanine, the CDR3 spans 17 amino acids. Solely the CDR3 DNA is kept, with 51 bases framed from the first base. V and J lose 0 bases and 2 bases, and a span of 16 bases separates them. The source is a human donor in good health (CMV status not recorded). Some clones in this sample may be carry-over from other donors' samples. Sequenced here: cultured CD8+ T cells from PBMCs, sampled from culture after CMV antigen stimulation. Recombination connected TRBV6-5 to TRBJ1-1; too little of a D gene remains to name it. Read as DNA, the sequence is TGTGCCAGCAGTTACTCGATAGGCATTGGGTTAAACACTGAAGCTTTCTTT. This sequence encodes CASSYSIGIGLNTEAFF.